The TCR beta chain described here comes from a study of CD8 T cells in ankylosing spondylitis. Points from the study as a whole: Earlier work had already found some motif variants in reactive arthritis synovial fluid and blood. The study identified a TCR beta motif of roughly eight highly homologous variants that appeared characteristic of ankylosing spondylitis blood.

MiXCR was run by TCRdb on the 5' RACE reads, yielding one entry per CDR3 protein. The table lists more than 100,000 distinct CDR3 sequences, under 20% of them singletons. In germline, CDR1 is MNHEY, CDR2 SMNVEV (reference sequence). This CDR3 has 16 amino acids. V dropped 3 bases and J dropped 3; count of bases not matched to a gene: 6. With regard to this clonotype: The antigen is not known.

The gene calls are TRBV27 and TRBJ2-1; 9 nucleotides line up with TRBD2. This clonotype originated in a male donor with ankylosing spondylitis. The specimen sequenced was blood, either unsorted or a sorted T cell fraction (not recorded which). CDR3 in amino acids: CASSFSGTSIYNEQFF. The CDR3 DNA reads TGTGCCAGCAGTTTCTCCGGGACTAGCATCTACAATGAGCAGTTCTTC.